This T cell receptor (beta chain) is from a study of blood T cell repertoires in COVID-19. Background on the study: Material from acute and convalescent COVID-19 was sourced from the United States, Italy and Spain.

CDR3 size: 14 residues. Trimming took 6 bases from V and 4 from J, leaving 10 bases between them. Germline V gives CDR1 MNHEY, CDR2 SMNVEV (reference sequence). Authors' methods: Reference gene primer amplification gave estimated nucleated cell counts. Here immunoSEQ multiplex PCR was the method, and the copy in TCRdb shows in-frame clones only, minus some. V and J calls and clone size are copied from that table; D and trimming were computed from the DNA. The table records hundreds of thousands of clones, around 87% of them present only once. This clone is a singleton in its sample. This receptor was identified in a woman in her forties or fifties who had recovered from COVID-19. Sequenced sample: peripheral blood. The rearrangement uses TRBV27 and TRBJ2-6; D uncertain. The CDR3 sequence is CASSGLRGANVLTF. The CDR3 DNA sequence: TGTGCCAGCAGCGGCCTGCGGGGGGCCAACGTCCTGACTTTC.